These 32 T cell receptor beta chains were all obtained from the same sample, sequenced in a study of cytomegalovirus exposure and HLA in healthy donors. The PCR made use of 60 Vbeta and 13 Jbeta primers. The data were produced by immunoSEQ multiplex PCR, yet TCRdb's version contains in-frame clones alone and is incomplete. The sample contains approximately 200,000 clones, 65% to 85% of which appear only once. The sequenced material came from PBMCs. Receptors were obtained from a boy between 2 and 10 years old in good health and CMV-seronegative.

The chain has TRBV4-1 and TRBJ1-1; D gene ambiguous. The germline V gene has CDR1 MGHRA and CDR2 YSYEKL. This CDR3 has 13 residues. V was shortened by 1 base and J by 1 base, with 4 bases between the two germline ends. The CDR3 region is CASSQAQNTEAFF. CDR3 in DNA: TGCGCCAGCAGCCAAGCCCAGAACACTGAAGCTTTCTTT.

J is TRBJ2-1 and V is TRBV2, with 9 bases matching TRBD2. The germline CDR1 and CDR2 sequences are SNHLY and FYNNEI. The J segment lost 4 bases and the V segment lost 3 bases, leaving 7 bases of the junction unmatched. This CDR3 contains 16 residues. CDR3 nucleotide sequence: TGTGCCAGCAGTGATACCGCGGGGGGGCGGTACAATGAGCAGTTCTTC. Protein: CASSDTAGGRYNEQFF.

This chain uses TRBV6-5 with TRBJ2-3; 8 bases agree with TRBD1. CDR1 and CDR2 (germline): MNHEY, SVGAGI. CDR3 length: 14 residues. V shed 6 bases, J shed 5 bases, and the junction held 7 bases outside the gene matches. As DNA, the CDR3 is TGTGCCAGCAGGTCCAGGACAGGGCAAGATACGCAGTATTTT. Its translation is CASRSRTGQDTQYF.

This clone turned up a few times. V is TRBV15 and J is TRBJ1-6; D is unresolved. The CDR3 covers 15 residues. The germline gives CDR1 LNHNV, CDR2 YYDKDF (reference sequence). The V end lost 1 base, the J end lost 7 bases, and 11 bases lay between the germline ends. The DNA of the CDR3 is TGTGCCACCAGCAGAGGCAAAGAGGTGAATTCACCCCTCCACTTT. Its protein is CATSRGKEVNSPLHF.

This chain connects TRBV7-6 to TRBJ2-3; TRBD2 agrees at 9 bases. J gave up 6 bases and V 7 bases, and 14 bases lay outside the gene matches. The CDR3 totals 16 residues. The germline CDR1 and CDR2 sequences are SGHVS and FNYEAQ. CDR3 protein: CASNLRSGGRQDTQYF. The CDR3 DNA is TGTGCCAGCAACCTTCGTAGCGGGGGCCGCCAGGATACGCAGTATTTT.

The chain joins TRBV7-9 to TRBJ1-2; the D is unclear. Per germline, CDR1 SEHNR and CDR2 FQNEAQ (reference sequence). This CDR3 has 14 residues. V lost 3 bases and J 8 bases, leaving 16 bases between the germline ends. This chain's CDR3 is CASSFADTGKGYTF. In DNA, the CDR3 is TGTGCCAGCAGCTTCGCTGACACGGGGAAGGGCTACACCTTC.

The rearrangement links TRBV10-3 to TRBJ1-5; maybe TRBD1 (6 bases). Trimming left V 6 bases short and J 11 bases short, with 23 bases between. Germline V gene lookup returns CDR1 ENHRY and CDR2 SYGVKD. The CDR3 is made up of 15 amino acids. CDR3 protein: CAIRDQGSPYRAQHF. DNA of the CDR3: TGTGCCATCAGGGATCAGGGGTCCCCATATCGGGCCCAGCATTTT.

The rearrangement links TRBV10-1 to TRBJ2-7; 11 nucleotides align to TRBD2. This CDR3 contains 14 residues. With V trimmed by 4 bases and J by 2 bases, 1 base remained unmatched. CDR1 is WNHNN, CDR2 SYGVQD, per germline (reference sequence). CDR3 sequence reads: CASSASGGPYEQYF. The CDR3 DNA sequence: TGCGCCAGCAGTGCTAGCGGGGGGCCCTACGAGCAGTACTTC.

The chain joins TRBV5-1 to TRBJ2-7; 7 bases map to TRBD1. This CDR3 region has 14 residues. Germline values: CDR1 SGHRS, CDR2 YFSETQ. Trimming removed 0 bases from V and 4 bases from J; junction bases left unmatched: 4. CDR3 sequence (DNA): TGCGCCAGCAGCTTGGGTGTCAGGGGGTACGAGCAGTACTTC. It yields the protein CASSLGVRGYEQYF.

This clone was picked up a small number of times. This rearrangement joins TRBV29-1 to TRBJ1-1; D possibly corresponds to TRBD1 (5 bases). V was pared by 3 bases and J by 1 base, with 12 bases between. The germline CDR1 and CDR2 sequences are SQVTM and ANQGSEA. There are 14 residues in the CDR3. CDR3 loop: CSVDRAHGNTEAFF. For the CDR3, the DNA is TGCAGCGTTGACAGGGCTCACGGGAACACTGAAGCTTTCTTT.

The chain is built from TRBV4-2 and TRBJ2-7; 7 nucleotides line up with TRBD2. Germline-derived CDR1 and CDR2 are LGHNA and YNFKEQ. The CDR3 spans 16 residues. The trim removed 1 base at V and 4 bases at J, leaving 10 bases unmatched. CDR3 DNA sequence: TGTGCCAGCAGCCAAGGTCGGGGGAGGGATGGATACGAGCAGTACTTC. As protein: CASSQGRGRDGYEQYF.

As concerns this clone: The same CDR3 also results from other DNA sequences found in this sample. This rearrangement joins TRBV7-9 to TRBJ2-2; D remains ambiguous. Trimming cost V 0 bases and J 2 bases, with 10 bases left between them. CDR1 is SEHNR and CDR2 is FQNEAQ in the germline V gene (reference sequence). The CDR3 sequence is 16 residues long. CDR3 sequence: CASSLAISPNTGELFF. CDR3 DNA: TGTGCCAGCAGCTTAGCGATTAGCCCTAACACCGGGGAGCTGTTTTTT.

The chain uses TRBV4-3 and TRBJ1-2, with TRBD1 as a possible D gene (5 bases). CDR3 length equals 16 residues. The V end lost 2 bases, the J end lost 4 bases, and 17 bases lay between the germline ends. The germline V gene has CDR1 LGHNA and CDR2 YSLEER. In DNA, the CDR3 is TGCGCCAGCAGCCAATCCGATAATACAGGCACCTATGGCTACACCTTC. The encoded protein is CASSQSDNTGTYGYTF.

This chain uses TRBV5-1 with TRBJ2-1, with D perhaps TRBD1 (5 bases). Trimming pared 4 bases from V and 2 bases from J, leaving 13 bases between. The CDR3 sequence is 15 residues long. Germline values: CDR1 SGHRS, CDR2 YFSETQ. The CDR3 DNA reads as TGCGCCAGCAGCCCAGGACACGGTACCTACAATGAGCAGTTCTTC. It is translated as CASSPGHGTYNEQFF.

CDR3 residues: CAWGPGGAQYGYTF. The CDR3 coding sequence is TGTGCCTGGGGGCCGGGGGGGGCGCAGTATGGCTACACCTTC. The chain employs TRBV30 and TRBJ1-2, with D tentatively TRBD1 (6 bases). The V gene lost 5 bases and the J gene lost 5 bases, with 18 bases spanning the gap. Germline V gives CDR1 GTSNPN, CDR2 SVGIG (reference sequence). CDR3 length: 14 amino acids. Combining the CDR3 with reference TRBV30 and TRBJ1-2 gives the whole variable domain SQTIHQWPATLVQPVGSPLSLECTVEGTSNPNLYWYRQAAGRGLQLLFYSVGIGQISSEVPQNLSASRPQDRQFILSSKKLLLSDSGFYLCAWGPGGAQYGYTFGSGTRLTVV.

This clone came up once. The CDR3 DNA sequence: TGTGCCAGCAGCCAGCGCGGGGGGGGGAAAGAGACCCAGTACTTC. Amino acid sequence: CASSQRGGGKETQYF. The V call is TRBV4-2, the J call TRBJ2-5, with TRBD2 identical over 9 bases. The CDR3 runs to 15 residues. V gave up 3 bases and J gave up 3 bases; unmatched junction bases: 5. Germline V gene data show CDR1 as LGHNA and CDR2 as YNFKEQ.

The chain links TRBV19 to TRBJ2-5; D possibly corresponds to TRBD1 (6 bases). The CDR3 contains 16 residues. V lost 3 bases and J 3 bases, leaving 17 bases between the germline ends. Germline V lookup: CDR1 LNHDA, CDR2 SQIVND (reference sequence). CDR3 region: CASSISPLTGEETQYF. Here the CDR3 DNA reads TGTGCCAGTAGTATCAGCCCCCTGACAGGTGAAGAGACCCAGTACTTC.

The J gene is TRBJ2-1, the V gene TRBV5-4; 13 nucleotides agree with TRBD2. The CDR3 has 17 amino acids. Unmatched junction bases numbered 8, after V lost 4 bases and J lost 4 bases. Germline assignment: CDR1 SGHNT and CDR2 YYREEE (reference sequence). In nucleotides, the CDR3 is TGTGCCAGCAGCAAAGGACTAGCGGGGGACCCTTACAATGAGCAGTTCTTC. This gives the protein CASSKGLAGDPYNEQFF.

The CDR3 coding sequence is TGTGCCAGCTCACCCGCGGACAGGGACGAGCAGTACTTC. Translation gives CASSPADRDEQYF. The J gene is TRBJ2-7, the V gene TRBV18, with 8 bases identical to TRBD1. This CDR3 has 13 residues. The V and J ends lost 3 bases and 5 bases, in that order; junction bases with no gene match: 3. CDR1 is KGHSH, CDR2 LQKENI, per germline.

The chain is built from TRBV2 and TRBJ1-5, with a tentative D call TRBD1 (5 bases). CDR3 length: 12 amino acids. Deletions cut 4 bases from V and 6 bases from J, with 7 bases between. CDR1 is SNHLY and CDR2 is FYNNEI in the germline V gene. The CDR3 DNA reads TGTGCCAGCAGTGGGGACTCTCAGCCCCAGCATTTT. It encodes CASSGDSQPQHF.

The rearrangement joins TRBV4-3 to TRBJ1-1; D uncertain. The CDR3 totals 15 residues. Trimming took off 0 bases at V and 10 bases at J, with 18 bases between the two ends. The germline CDR1 and CDR2 sequences are LGHNA and YSLEER. CDR3 residues: CASSQDRAGPEGAFF. The CDR3 DNA reads as TGCGCCAGCAGCCAAGATAGGGCAGGCCCCGAGGGAGCTTTCTTT.

As concerns this clone: Other DNA sequences in the sample encode the same CDR3. The chain is built from TRBV27 and TRBJ2-7; D perhaps matches TRBD2 (5 bases). Germline CDR1 reads MNHEY; CDR2 reads SMNVEV (reference sequence). CDR3 length equals 13 residues. V shed 0 bases and J shed 3 bases, with 6 bases lying between them. The CDR3 DNA reads TGTGCCAGCAGTTTATCGGAGGACTACGAGCAGTACTTC. It is translated as CASSLSEDYEQYF.

The V gene is TRBV4-1, the J gene TRBJ2-1; D is uncertain. There are 14 residues in the CDR3. Germline values: CDR1 MGHRA, CDR2 YSYEKL. Trimming left V 3 bases short and J 9 bases short, with 15 bases between. The DNA for the CDR3 is TGCGCCAGCAGCCAGCCCCCTAGATCCGCTGAGCAGTTCTTC. Translating it yields CASSQPPRSAEQFF.

The rearrangement uses TRBV6-5 and TRBJ2-5; D is perhaps TRBD2 (5 bases). Germline CDR1 reads MNHEY; CDR2 reads SVGAGI. V was clipped by 4 bases and J by 4 bases, with 16 bases between them. The CDR3 loop spans 15 amino acids. CDR3 in DNA: TGTGCCAGCAGTTGGGGATCGAAAGCGGCAGAGACCCAGTACTTC. This sequence encodes CASSWGSKAAETQYF.

The chain combines TRBV5-8 with TRBJ2-1; D remains ambiguous. The CDR3 has 15 residues. Trimming took off 2 bases at V and 6 bases at J, with 15 bases between the two ends. Per the germline V gene, CDR1 is SGHTS and CDR2 is YDEGEE. CDR3 amino acids: CASSLGDHLGNEQFF. The DNA for the CDR3 is TGTGCCAGCAGCTTAGGAGACCATTTGGGCAATGAGCAGTTCTTC. Full variable domain (missing parts from reference TRBV5-8 and TRBJ2-1): EAGVTQSPTHLIKTRGQQATLRCSPISGHTSVYWYQQALGLGLQFLLWYDEGEERNRGNFPPRFSGRQFPNYSSELNVNALELEDSALYLCASSLGDHLGNEQFFGPGTRLTVL.

The chain carries TRBV2 and TRBJ1-4, with TRBD1 matching 7 bases. The junction had 10 bases not matched to a gene; V was cut back by 5 bases and J by 7 bases. The CDR3 runs to 15 residues. The germline CDR1 and CDR2 sequences are SNHLY and FYNNEI. The CDR3 sequence: CASSPDRAEGEKLFF. CDR3 nucleotide sequence: TGTGCCAGCAGTCCCGACAGGGCCGAGGGTGAAAAACTGTTTTTT.

V usage is TRBV18 and J usage is TRBJ2-5, with a tentative D call TRBD1 (5 bases). V shed 3 bases and J shed 3 bases, with 11 bases lying between them. The CDR3 has 14 amino acids. CDR1 is KGHSH, CDR2 LQKENI, per germline. The CDR3 reads CASSPLGDEETQYF. The CDR3 region has the DNA TGTGCCAGCTCACCGTTAGGGGATGAAGAGACCCAGTACTTC.

This chain uses TRBV7-2 with TRBJ1-1; D gene unclear. Germline CDR1 reads SGHTA; CDR2 reads FQGNSA. Trimming removed 2 bases at V and 6 bases at J, with 10 bases between. The CDR3 length is 13 residues. The CDR3 DNA is TGTGCCAGCAGCTTAACCCTTGGCCCTGAAGCTTTCTTT. It specifies CASSLTLGPEAFF.

V usage is TRBV4-3 and J usage is TRBJ1-1; TRBD1 matches at 8 bases. V shed 0 bases, J shed 8 bases, and the junction held 14 bases outside the gene matches. The CDR3 length is 17 residues. The V gene's germline CDR1 is LGHNA and CDR2 YSLEER. Here the CDR3 reads CASSQDRLLMGQAEAFF. CDR3 bases: TGCGCCAGCAGCCAAGATAGACTTTTGATGGGACAGGCAGAAGCTTTCTTT.

The V call is TRBV27, the J call TRBJ2-2; D remains ambiguous. Germline-derived CDR1 and CDR2 are MNHEY and SMNVEV (reference sequence). The ends were cut back, 0 bases at V and 5 bases at J, with 7 bases in the middle. The CDR3 is made up of 14 amino acids. CDR3 coding DNA: TGTGCCAGCAGTTTATCGAGTGAGACCGGGGAGCTGTTTTTT. This gives the protein CASSLSSETGELFF.

Only a few counts were recorded for this clone. This chain joins TRBV4-1 and TRBJ2-3; unclear D gene. CDR3 size: 15 residues. Per germline, CDR1 MGHRA and CDR2 YSYEKL. Between the trimmed V and J ends, which lost 11 bases and 2 bases, there was a span of 20 bases. CDR3 region: CAARPAETNTDTQYF. CDR3 sequence (DNA): TGCGCCGCTCGTCCGGCGGAGACGAACACAGATACGCAGTATTTT.

This sequence joins TRBV28 and TRBJ2-3, with D maybe TRBD2 (6 bases). From germline, CDR1 is MDHEN and CDR2 SYDVKM. The CDR3 runs 14 residues. Trimming stripped 4 bases from V and 4 bases from J, with 12 bases between. CDR3 coding DNA: TGTGCCAGCAGTTCCCCGGGGGAATCAGATACGCAGTATTTT. It specifies CASSSPGESDTQYF. Together with reference TRBV28 and TRBJ2-3, the CDR3 gives the full variable domain: DVKVTQSSRYLVKRTGEKVFLECVQDMDHENMFWYRQDPGLGLRLIYFSYDVKMKEKGDIPEGYSVSREKKERFSLILESASTNQTSMYLCASSSPGESDTQYFGPGTRLTVL.